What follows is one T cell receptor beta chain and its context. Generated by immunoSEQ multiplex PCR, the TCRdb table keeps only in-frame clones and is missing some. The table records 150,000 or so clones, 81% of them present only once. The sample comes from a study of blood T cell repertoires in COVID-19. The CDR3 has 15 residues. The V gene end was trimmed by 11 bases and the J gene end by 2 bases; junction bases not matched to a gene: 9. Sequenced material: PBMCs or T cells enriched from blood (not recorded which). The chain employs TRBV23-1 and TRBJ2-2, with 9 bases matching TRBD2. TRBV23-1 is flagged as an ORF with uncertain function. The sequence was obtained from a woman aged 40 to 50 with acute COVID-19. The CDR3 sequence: CASYASGDNTGELFF. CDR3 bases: TGCGCCTCATATGCTAGCGGGGACAACACCGGGGAGCTGTTTTTT.